Below, one TCR beta chain is given with its context. The sample belongs to a study of T cell changes during pregnancy in multiple sclerosis. Some clones are missing from TCRdb's copy, which holds only in-frame ones; the method was immunoSEQ multiplex PCR. The sample includes about 50,000 clones, around nine tenths of them seen just once. Trimming cost V 4 bases and J 2 bases; bases outside gene matches: 6. Germline V gives CDR1 GTSNPN, CDR2 SVGIG (reference sequence). CDR3 length: 14 amino acids. The V call is TRBV30, the J call TRBJ1-2, with TRBD1 matching 8 bases. This TCR was recovered from a female donor with multiple sclerosis, enrolled in a pregnancy study. The sequences come from CD4+ T cells from peripheral blood mononuclear cells, collected before pregnancy. As DNA, the CDR3 is TGTGCCTGGACGCAGGACAGGGAGAACTATGGCTACACCTTC. Translating gives CAWTQDRENYGYTF.